Listed below are T cell receptor beta chains from one sample, sequenced in a study of T cell changes during pregnancy in multiple sclerosis. Sequenced by immunoSEQ multiplex PCR; TCRdb stores in-frame clones only, minus some. The table records some 40,000 clones, less than 90% of them present only once. Sequenced material: CD4+ T cells from peripheral blood mononuclear cells, taken in the first trimester of pregnancy. All receptors derive from a female donor with multiple sclerosis, enrolled in a pregnancy study. Both conserved end residues are part of each CDR3. The order of the fields is J gene, clone size, D gene, V gene, CDR3 protein, CDR3 DNA. The D gene is left open where the match is weak. Part of the rows lack a size; the others show once, few, many or a class for expanded clones.

TRBJ1-6	.	.	TRBV9	CASSVAGSSNLNSPLHF	TGTGCCAGCAGCGTAGCCGGGAGCTCTAATCTTAATTCACCCCTCCACTTT
TRBJ2-7	.	.	TRBV5-4	CASNKQGAAYEQYF	TGTGCCAGCAACAAACAGGGCGCGGCCTACGAGCAGTACTTC
TRBJ2-7	.	TRBD2	TRBV19	CASSIGGASGVYEQYF	TGTGCCAGTAGTATAGGAGGGGCTAGCGGCGTCTACGAGCAGTACTTC
TRBJ2-1	.	.	TRBV11-2	CASSLDRVGNEQFF	TGTGCCAGCAGCTTAGATCGGGTGGGCAATGAGCAGTTCTTC
TRBJ2-6	.	.	TRBV19	CASSISPQGSGANVLTF	TGTGCCAGTAGTATATCCCCCCAGGGCTCTGGGGCCAACGTCCTGACTTTC
TRBJ1-2	.	.	TRBV30	CAWSASYGYTF	TGTGCCTGGAGCGCTAGCTATGGCTACACCTTC
TRBJ1-2	.	.	TRBV11-2	CASSPDRIGYTF	TGTGCCAGCAGCCCCGACAGGATTGGCTACACCTTC
TRBJ1-1	.	TRBD1	TRBV11-2	CASSFSTGVEAFF	TGTGCCAGCAGTTTCTCTACAGGGGTGGAAGCTTTCTTT
TRBJ2-3	.	TRBD2	TRBV5-1	CASNYASGRGTDTQYF	TGCGCCAGCAATTACGCTAGCGGGAGAGGAACAGATACGCAGTATTTT
TRBJ2-7	.	.	TRBV7-2	CASSGGVGEQYF	TGTGCCAGCAGCGGAGGGGTGGGGGAGCAGTACTTC
TRBJ2-1	.	.	TRBV11-3	CASSLVRNEQFF	TGTGCCAGCAGCTTAGTGCGCAATGAGCAGTTCTTC
TRBJ2-1	.	.	TRBV10-3	CAITAIASLSYNEQFF	TGTGCCATCACCGCGATCGCGAGCCTCTCCTACAATGAGCAGTTCTTC
TRBJ2-7	.	TRBD1	TRBV5-4	CASSPNQGVYEQYF	TGTGCCAGCAGCCCCAACCAGGGGGTCTACGAGCAGTACTTC
TRBJ1-5	.	TRBD1	TRBV6-1	CASSVNRGQPQHF	TGTGCCAGCAGTGTTAACAGGGGTCAGCCCCAGCATTTT
TRBJ2-7	.	.	TRBV5-1	CASSLTHYEQYF	TGCGCCAGCAGCTTGACACATTACGAGCAGTACTTC
TRBJ1-2	.	.	TRBV7-2	CASSLTAEARANYGYTF	TGTGCCAGCAGCTTAACGGCGGAGGCCAGAGCTAACTATGGCTACACCTTC
TRBJ1-3	.	TRBD1	TRBV19	CASTRNRGPTNTIYF	TGTGCCAGTACCCGAAACAGGGGGCCGACAAACACCATATATTTT
TRBJ2-7	.	.	TRBV27	CASSLSRGGGARRYEQYF	TGTGCCAGCAGTTTATCTCGTGGTGGGGGGGCCCGGAGGTACGAGCAGTACTTC
TRBJ1-4	.	.	TRBV11-2	CASKGPGITNEKLFF	TGTGCCAGCAAGGGTCCAGGGATAACTAATGAAAAACTGTTTTTT
TRBJ1-3	.	.	TRBV6-6	CASSLDNGRTIYF	TGTGCCAGCAGTTTAGACAACGGGAGGACCATATATTTT
TRBJ1-2	.	.	TRBV28	CASSLAISFGGRGHYGYTF	TGTGCCAGCAGTTTAGCAATCTCGTTCGGGGGGAGGGGTCACTATGGCTACACCTTC
TRBJ1-2	few	TRBD1	TRBV19	CASSGGGRGHYGYTF	TGTGCCAGTAGTGGCGGAGGCAGGGGGCACTATGGCTACACCTTC
TRBJ2-7	.	.	TRBV19	CASSIGRGYEQYF	TGTGCCAGTAGTATAGGTCGGGGCTACGAGCAGTACTTC
TRBJ1-4	.	.	TRBV18	CASSPLPTSEKLFF	TGTGCCAGCTCACCTTTACCGACAAGTGAAAAACTGTTTTTT
TRBJ2-2	.	TRBD2	TRBV6-6	CASRQTSDAGELFF	TGTGCCAGCAGGCAGACTAGCGACGCCGGGGAGCTGTTTTTT
TRBJ2-2	once	.	TRBV27	CASSLLGLDSHTGELFF	TGTGCCAGCAGTTTACTGGGCTTGGACAGCCACACCGGGGAGCTGTTTTTT
TRBJ2-7	few	.	TRBV18	CASSPQAGRHEQYF	TGTGCCAGCTCACCACAGGCAGGGAGGCACGAGCAGTACTTC
TRBJ2-5	.	TRBD2	TRBV5-1	CATTAGGETQYF	TGCGCCACTACGGCGGGGGGGGAGACCCAGTACTTC
TRBJ2-3	.	.	TRBV21-1	CAISEGTGADTQYF	TGTGCCATTTCGGAAGGGACAGGGGCAGATACGCAGTATTTT
TRBJ1-1	.	TRBD1	TRBV7-2	CASSSVQGRAFF	TGTGCCAGCAGCTCGGTACAGGGGAGAGCTTTCTTT
TRBJ2-1	.	.	TRBV5-4	CASSPVVGLYNEQFF	TGTGCCAGCAGCCCCGTTGTGGGACTCTACAATGAGCAGTTCTTC
TRBJ2-7	.	TRBD1	TRBV9	CASSSGFEGAEQYF	TGTGCCAGCAGCTCAGGCTTCGAGGGGGCCGAGCAGTACTTC